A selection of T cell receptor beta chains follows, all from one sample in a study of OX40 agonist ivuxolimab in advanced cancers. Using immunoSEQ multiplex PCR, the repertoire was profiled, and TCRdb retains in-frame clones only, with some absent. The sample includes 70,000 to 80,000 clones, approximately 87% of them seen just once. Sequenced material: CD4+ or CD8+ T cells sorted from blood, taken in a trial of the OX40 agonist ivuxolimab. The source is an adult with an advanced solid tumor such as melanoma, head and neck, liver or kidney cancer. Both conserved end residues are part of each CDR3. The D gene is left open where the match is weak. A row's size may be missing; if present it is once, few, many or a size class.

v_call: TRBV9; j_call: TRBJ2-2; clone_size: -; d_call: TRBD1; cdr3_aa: CASSVEGQGTGELFF; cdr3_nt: TGTGCCAGCAGCGTAGAAGGACAGGGGACCGGGGAGCTGTTTTTT
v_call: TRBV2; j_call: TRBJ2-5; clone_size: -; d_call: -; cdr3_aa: CASSEAPGKETQYF; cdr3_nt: TGTGCCAGCAGTGAAGCGCCAGGAAAAGAGACCCAGTACTTC
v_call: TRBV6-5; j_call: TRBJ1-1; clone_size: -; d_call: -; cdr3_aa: CASKDRMNTEAFF; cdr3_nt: TGTGCCAGCAAGGACAGAATGAACACTGAAGCTTTCTTT
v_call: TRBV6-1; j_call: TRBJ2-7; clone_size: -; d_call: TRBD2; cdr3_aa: CASSKGLAYEQYF; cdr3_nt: TGTGCCAGCAGTAAAGGACTAGCCTACGAGCAGTACTTC
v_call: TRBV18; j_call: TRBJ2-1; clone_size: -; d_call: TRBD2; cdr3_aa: CASSPPLLAGAYNEQFF; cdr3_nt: TGTGCCAGCTCACCACCGCTCCTAGCGGGTGCCTACAATGAGCAGTTCTTC
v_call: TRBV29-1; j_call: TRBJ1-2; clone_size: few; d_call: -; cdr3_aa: CSVSGGGYTF; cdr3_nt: TGCAGCGTTTCGGGTGGAGGCTACACCTTC
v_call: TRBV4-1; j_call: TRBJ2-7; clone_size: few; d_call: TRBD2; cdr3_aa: CASSQEGGRASYEQYF; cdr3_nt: TGCGCCAGCAGCCAAGAAGGCGGGAGGGCCTCCTACGAGCAGTACTTC
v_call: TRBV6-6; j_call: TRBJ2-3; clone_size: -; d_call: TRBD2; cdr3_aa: CASSTLAGGRDTQYF; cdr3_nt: TGTGCCAGCAGCACACTAGCGGGAGGACGAGATACGCAGTATTTT
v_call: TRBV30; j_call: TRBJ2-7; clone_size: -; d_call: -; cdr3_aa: CGSGSRSSYEQYF; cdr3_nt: TGTGGCTCGGGTAGCAGGAGCTCCTACGAGCAGTACTTC
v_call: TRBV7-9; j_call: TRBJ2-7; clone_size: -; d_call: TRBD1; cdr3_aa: CASSLTGIHEQYF; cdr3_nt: TGTGCCAGCAGCTTGACAGGGATCCACGAGCAGTACTTC
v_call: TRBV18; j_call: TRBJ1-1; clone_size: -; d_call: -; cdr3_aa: CASSPNRDGAFF; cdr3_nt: TGTGCCAGCTCACCAAACCGGGACGGAGCTTTCTTT
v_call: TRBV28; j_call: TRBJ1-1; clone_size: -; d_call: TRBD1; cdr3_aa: CASSQPTGVETEAFF; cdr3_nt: TGTGCCAGCAGTCAACCAACAGGGGTGGAAACTGAAGCTTTCTTT
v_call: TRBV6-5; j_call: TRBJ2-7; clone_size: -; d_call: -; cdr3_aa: CASSYEGRNYEQYF; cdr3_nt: TGTGCCAGCAGTTACGAGGGGCGAAACTACGAGCAGTACTTC
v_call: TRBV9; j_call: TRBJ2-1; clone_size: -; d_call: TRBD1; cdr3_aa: CASSDRGPYNEQFF; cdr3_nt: TGTGCCAGCAGCGACAGGGGCCCCTACAATGAGCAGTTCTTC
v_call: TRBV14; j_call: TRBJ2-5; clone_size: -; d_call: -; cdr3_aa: CASSQDRAFGETQYF; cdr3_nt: TGTGCCAGCAGCCAAGATCGTGCGTTTGGAGAGACCCAGTACTTC
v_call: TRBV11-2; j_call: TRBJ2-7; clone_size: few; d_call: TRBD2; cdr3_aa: CASTPTPLAGGSEQYF; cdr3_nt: TGTGCCAGCACCCCAACCCCACTAGCGGGAGGGTCCGAGCAGTACTTC
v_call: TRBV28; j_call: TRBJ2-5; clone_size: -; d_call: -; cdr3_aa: CASSTGLGWETQYF; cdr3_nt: TGTGCCAGCAGCACGGGACTTGGCTGGGAGACCCAGTACTTC
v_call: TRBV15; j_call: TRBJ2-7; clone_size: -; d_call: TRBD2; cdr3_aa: CATRAGVGRGEQYF; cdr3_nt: TGTGCCACCAGAGCGGGAGTGGGTCGGGGCGAGCAGTACTTC
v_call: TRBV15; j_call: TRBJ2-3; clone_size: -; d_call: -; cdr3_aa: CATSLRGGDTQYF; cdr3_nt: TGTGCCACCAGCCTTAGGGGGGGGGATACGCAGTATTTT
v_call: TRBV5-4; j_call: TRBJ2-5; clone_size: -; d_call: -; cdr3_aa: CASSLGPLLAEETQYF; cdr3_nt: TGTGCCAGCAGCTTGGGGCCTTTACTAGCCGAAGAGACCCAGTACTTC
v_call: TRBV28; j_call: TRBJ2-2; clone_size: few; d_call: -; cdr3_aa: CASSFSTGITGELFF; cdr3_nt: TGTGCCAGCAGTTTTTCTACAGGGATCACCGGGGAGCTGTTTTTT
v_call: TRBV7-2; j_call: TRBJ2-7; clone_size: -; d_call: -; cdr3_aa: CASSLSSTQGYEQYF; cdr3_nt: TGTGCCAGCAGCTTATCATCCACGCAGGGGTACGAGCAGTACTTC
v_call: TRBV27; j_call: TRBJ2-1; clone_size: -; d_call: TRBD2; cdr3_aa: CASGYSGRLAPGNEQFF; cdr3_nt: TGTGCCAGCGGCTATTCTGGAAGACTAGCTCCCGGCAATGAGCAGTTCTTC
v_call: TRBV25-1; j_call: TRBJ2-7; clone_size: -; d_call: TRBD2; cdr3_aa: CASSVAGGTTDEQYF; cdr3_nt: TGTGCCAGCAGTGTAGCGGGAGGGACCACGGACGAGCAGTACTTC
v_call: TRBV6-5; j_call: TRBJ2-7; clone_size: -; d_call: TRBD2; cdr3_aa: CASSISGRGGEQYF; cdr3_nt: TGTGCCAGCAGTATTAGCGGGAGAGGGGGCGAGCAGTACTTC
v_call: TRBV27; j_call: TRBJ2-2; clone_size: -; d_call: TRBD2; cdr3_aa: CASSLSSGTNTGELFF; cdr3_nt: TGTGCCAGCAGTTTATCTAGCGGGACGAACACCGGGGAGCTGTTTTTT
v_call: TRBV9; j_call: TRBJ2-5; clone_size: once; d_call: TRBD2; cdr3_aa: CASSAGLAGGQETQYF; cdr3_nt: TGTGCCAGCAGCGCGGGACTAGCGGGGGGGCAAGAGACCCAGTACTTC
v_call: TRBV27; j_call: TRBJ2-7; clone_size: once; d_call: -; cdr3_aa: CASSFLDNYEQYF; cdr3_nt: TGTGCCAGCAGTTTTCTGGACAACTACGAGCAGTACTTC
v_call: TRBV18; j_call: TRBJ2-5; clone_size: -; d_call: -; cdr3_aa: CASSPRRRPQETQYF; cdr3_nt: TGTGCCAGCTCACCACGACGACGGCCCCAAGAGACCCAGTACTTC
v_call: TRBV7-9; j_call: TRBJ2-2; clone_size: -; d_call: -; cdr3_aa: CASSLRQNTGELFF; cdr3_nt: TGTGCCAGCAGCCTAAGACAGAACACCGGGGAGCTGTTTTTT
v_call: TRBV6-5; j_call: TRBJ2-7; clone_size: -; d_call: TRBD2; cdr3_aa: CASSYSGLAGGSQYF; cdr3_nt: TGTGCCAGCAGTTACTCGGGACTAGCGGGAGGCTCGCAGTACTTC
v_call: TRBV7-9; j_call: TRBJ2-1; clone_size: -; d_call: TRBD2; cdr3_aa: CASSLLLAGVNEQFF; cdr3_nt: TGTGCCAGCAGCTTATTATTAGCGGGAGTTAATGAGCAGTTCTTC
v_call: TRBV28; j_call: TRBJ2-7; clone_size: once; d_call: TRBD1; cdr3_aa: CASRSDRGFFYSYEQYF; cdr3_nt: TGTGCCAGCAGGTCGGACAGGGGGTTTTTTTATTCCTACGAGCAGTACTTC
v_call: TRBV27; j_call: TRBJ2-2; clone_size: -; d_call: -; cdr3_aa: CASSPRRDPPRTGELFF; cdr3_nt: TGTGCCAGCAGCCCGCGGCGGGACCCTCCGCGGACCGGGGAGCTGTTTTTT
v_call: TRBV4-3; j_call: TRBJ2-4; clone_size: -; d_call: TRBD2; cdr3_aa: CASSQVESGRKGIQYF; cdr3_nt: TGCGCCAGCAGCCAAGTTGAGAGCGGGAGGAAGGGCATTCAGTACTTC
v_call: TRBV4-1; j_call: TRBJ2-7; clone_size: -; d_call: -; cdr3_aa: CASSQKGEMGYEQYF; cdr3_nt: TGCGCCAGCAGCCAAAAAGGTGAGATGGGCTACGAGCAGTACTTC
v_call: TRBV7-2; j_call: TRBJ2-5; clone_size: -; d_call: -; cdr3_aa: CASSLATTTDQYF; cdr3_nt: TGTGCCAGCAGCTTAGCGACTACAACCGACCAGTACTTC
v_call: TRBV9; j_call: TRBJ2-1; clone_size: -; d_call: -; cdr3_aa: CASSAGDYNEQFF; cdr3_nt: TGTGCCAGCAGCGCAGGGGACTACAATGAGCAGTTCTTC
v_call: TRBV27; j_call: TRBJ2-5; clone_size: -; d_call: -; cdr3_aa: CASSPGWGGRQETQYF; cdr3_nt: TGTGCCAGCAGTCCGGGGTGGGGGGGCCGACAAGAGACCCAGTACTTC
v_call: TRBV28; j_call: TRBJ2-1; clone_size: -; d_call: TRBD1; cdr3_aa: CASSLPGGGYNEQFF; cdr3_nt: TGTGCCAGCAGCCTTCCAGGGGGTGGGTACAATGAGCAGTTCTTC
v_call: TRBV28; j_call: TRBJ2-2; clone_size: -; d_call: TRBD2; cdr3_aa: CATSISAGGGGELFF; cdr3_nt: TGTGCCACCTCCATCTCGGCGGGAGGGGGCGGGGAGCTGTTTTTT
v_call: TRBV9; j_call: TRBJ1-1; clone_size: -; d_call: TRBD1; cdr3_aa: CASSTFDRVINTEAFF; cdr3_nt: TGTGCCAGCAGCACATTCGACAGGGTAATAAACACTGAAGCTTTCTTT
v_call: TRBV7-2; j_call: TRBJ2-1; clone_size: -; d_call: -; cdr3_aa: CASSPYQFSYNEQFF; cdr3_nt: TGTGCCAGCAGCCCTTACCAATTTTCCTACAATGAGCAGTTCTTC
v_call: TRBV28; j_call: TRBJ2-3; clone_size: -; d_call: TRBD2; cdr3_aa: CASSGRTSGSTDTQYF; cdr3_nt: TGTGCCAGCAGTGGCAGGACTAGCGGGAGCACAGATACGCAGTATTTT
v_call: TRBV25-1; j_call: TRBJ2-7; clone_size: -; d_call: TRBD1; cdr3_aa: CASSLPGTGNHEQYF; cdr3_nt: TGTGCCAGCAGCCTCCCTGGGACAGGGAACCACGAGCAGTACTTC
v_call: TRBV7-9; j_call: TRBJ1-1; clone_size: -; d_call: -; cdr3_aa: CASSLRESEAFF; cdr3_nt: TGTGCCAGCAGCTTAAGAGAGTCTGAAGCTTTCTTT
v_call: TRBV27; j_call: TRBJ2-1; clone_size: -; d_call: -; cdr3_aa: CASRGGRINEQFF; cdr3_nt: TGTGCCAGCAGGGGGGGCAGAATCAATGAGCAGTTCTTC
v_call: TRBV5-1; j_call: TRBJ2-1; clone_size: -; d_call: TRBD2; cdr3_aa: CASSPTSGHSEQFF; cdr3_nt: TGCGCCAGCAGCCCGACTAGCGGTCATAGTGAGCAGTTCTTC
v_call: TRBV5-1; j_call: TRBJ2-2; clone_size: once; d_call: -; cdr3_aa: CASSSGGTALTGELFF; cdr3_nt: TGCGCCAGCAGCTCAGGCGGGACTGCGCTTACCGGGGAGCTGTTTTTT
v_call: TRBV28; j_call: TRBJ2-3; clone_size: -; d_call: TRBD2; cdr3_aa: CASSLSWGGTDTQYF; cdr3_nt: TGTGCCAGCAGCCTTTCCTGGGGAGGGACAGATACGCAGTATTTT
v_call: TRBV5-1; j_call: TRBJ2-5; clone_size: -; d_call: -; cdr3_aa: CASSTAGDRETQYF; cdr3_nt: TGCGCCAGCAGCACCGCGGGGGACAGGGAGACCCAGTACTTC
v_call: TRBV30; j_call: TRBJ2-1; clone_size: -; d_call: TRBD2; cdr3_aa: CAWSGLAGGEQFF; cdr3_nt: TGTGCCTGGAGTGGACTCGCGGGGGGTGAGCAGTTCTTC
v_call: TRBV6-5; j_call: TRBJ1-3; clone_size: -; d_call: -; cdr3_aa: CASSEENTIYF; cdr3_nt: TGTGCCAGCAGTGAGGAAAACACCATATATTTT
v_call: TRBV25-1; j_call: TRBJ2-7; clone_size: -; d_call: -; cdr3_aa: CASRPYRVSEQYF; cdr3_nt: TGTGCCAGCAGGCCGTACAGGGTTTCCGAGCAGTACTTC
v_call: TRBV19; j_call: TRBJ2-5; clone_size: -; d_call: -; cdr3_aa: CASSMSRAGETQYF; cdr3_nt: TGTGCCAGTAGTATGTCCAGGGCGGGAGAGACCCAGTACTTC
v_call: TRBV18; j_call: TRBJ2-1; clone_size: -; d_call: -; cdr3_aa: CASSPGGGGVYNEQFF; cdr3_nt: TGTGCCAGCTCACCTGGGGGAGGGGGCGTTTACAATGAGCAGTTCTTC
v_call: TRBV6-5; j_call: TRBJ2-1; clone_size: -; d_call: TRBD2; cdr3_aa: CASTPRTSGRREQFF; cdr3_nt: TGTGCCAGCACCCCACGGACTAGCGGGAGAAGAGAGCAGTTCTTC